These 19 T cell receptor beta chains came from one sample sequenced in a study of blood T cells in healthy people across ages. Then a second PCR, running roughly 7 to 11 cycles, was carried out with a sample-barcoded 5' primer and a J-beta primer mix. Each CDR3 protein is one row after TCRdb ran MiXCR on the 5' RACE reads. The sample has roughly 800,000 distinct CDR3 sequences, roughly 60% seen once. Sequenced input: blood. All receptors derive from a young man in good health.

This rearrangement joins TRBV27 to TRBJ2-3; 9 bases fit TRBD2. CDR1 MNHEY and CDR2 SMNVEV come from the germline V gene (reference sequence). The CDR3 extends over 16 amino acids. With 3 bases clipped from V and 5 bases from J, the junction kept 9 bases outside the gene matches. As DNA, the CDR3 is TGTGCCAGCAGTTTCGTGACTAGCGGAGGCGTAGATACGCAGTATTTT. Encoded protein: CASSFVTSGGVDTQYF.

This rearrangement joins TRBV20-1 to TRBJ2-7; the D gene is possibly TRBD2 (5 bases). V gave up 1 base and J gave up 3 bases, with 19 bases separating them. Germline-derived CDR1 and CDR2 are DFQATT and SNEGSKA (reference sequence). The CDR3 length is 16 residues. The CDR3 DNA follows: TGCAGTGCTAGAGCGCCCTTAGCGCCTTTTGGCTACGAGCAGTACTTC. It codes for CSARAPLAPFGYEQYF.

V is TRBV4-1 and J is TRBJ2-7; weak D call: TRBD1 (6 bases). V lost 0 bases and J 0 bases, leaving 12 bases between the germline ends. The CDR3 has 16 amino acids. The germline V gene encodes CDR1 MGHRA and CDR2 YSYEKL. The CDR3, as DNA: TGCGCCAGCAGCCAAGAGAGGACAGTGCTCTCCTACGAGCAGTACTTC. Protein: CASSQERTVLSYEQYF.

The rearrangement links TRBV5-1 to TRBJ2-7; D unclear. V was shortened by 1 base and J by 4 bases, with 6 bases between the two germline ends. There are 12 residues in the CDR3. The germline CDR1 and CDR2 sequences are SGHRS and YFSETQ. CDR3 DNA: TGCGCCAGCAGCTTGTACGAGTACGAGCAGTACTTC. Translating it yields CASSLYEYEQYF.

The rearrangement joins TRBV11-2 to TRBJ2-5; 9 bases are a match to TRBD1. The germline V gene has CDR1 SGHAT and CDR2 FQNNGV. This CDR3 contains 15 residues. V shed 5 bases, J shed 4 bases, and the junction held 8 bases outside the gene matches. Written as DNA, the CDR3 is TGTGCCAGCAGCCTAGGGACAGGGCAGGGAGAGACCCAGTACTTC. Translated, it gives CASSLGTGQGETQYF.

This clonotype appeared a single time. One end of the junction is discordant with germline, which a read error may explain. This chain links TRBV24-1 with TRBJ2-3, with 7 nucleotides matching TRBD1. Germline-derived CDR1 and CDR2 are KGHDR and SFDVKD. The CDR3 consists of 16 residues. This CDR3 reads CTTSEMTGTGTDTQYF. The DNA for the CDR3 is TGTACCACCAGTGAGATGACAGGGACAGGCACAGATACGCAGTATTTT.

This clonotype was recorded only once. The rearrangement links TRBV20-1 to TRBJ1-5; D not certain. V gave up 4 bases and J gave up 0 bases, with 10 bases separating them. Per the germline V gene, CDR1 is DFQATT and CDR2 is SNEGSKA (reference sequence). There are 14 residues in the CDR3. CDR3 coding DNA: TGCAGTGCTAACGCCGCCTCTAGCAATCAGCCCCAGCATTTT. Protein: CSANAASSNQPQHF.

V is TRBV4-3 and J is TRBJ1-1; TRBD1 might be the D (6 bases). This CDR3 is built from 15 residues. Germline CDR1 reads LGHNA; CDR2 reads YSLEER. Trimming shortened V by 0 bases and J by 4 bases, and 12 bases separated the two germline ends. The CDR3 nucleotides read TGCGCCAGCAGCCAAGATTGGGGGGCGGGCACTGAAGCTTTCTTT. Protein: CASSQDWGAGTEAFF.

In DNA form, the CDR3 reads TGCGCCAGCAGCTTTCAAAAGGGCGTCGGGGGGGACGAGCAGTACTTC. It encodes CASSFQKGVGGDEQYF. The genes are TRBV5-1 and TRBJ2-7, with 8 bases matching TRBD2. Trimming took 2 bases from V and 5 from J; bases not matched to a gene: 12. This CDR3 region has 16 residues. Germline values: CDR1 SGHRS, CDR2 YFSETQ. Using reference TRBV5-1 and TRBJ2-7 for the parts outside the CDR3, the full variable domain is KAGVTQTPRYLIKTRGQQVTLSCSPISGHRSVSWYQQTPGQGLQFLFEYFSETQRNKGNFPGRFSGRQFSNSRSEMNVSTLELGDSALYLCASSFQKGVGGDEQYFGPGTRLTVT.

The CDR3 DNA follows: TGTGCCAGCAGCCAAAGAACAGGGACCTATAATTCACCCCTCCACTTT. This sequence encodes CASSQRTGTYNSPLHF. The rearrangement uses TRBV14 and TRBJ1-6; TRBD1 might be the D (6 bases). There are 16 residues in the CDR3. V lost 2 bases, J lost 2 bases, and 10 bases lay in between. CDR1 is SGHDN and CDR2 is FVKESK in the germline V gene.

The V gene is TRBV20-1, the J gene TRBJ1-2; no reliable D call. Trimming pared 3 bases from V and 4 bases from J, leaving 18 bases between. The CDR3 covers 15 residues. Germline V gene sequence: CDR1 DFQATT, CDR2 SNEGSKA (reference sequence). In DNA, the CDR3 is TGCAGTGCTAGTCCTCGCAGCAGCCTCCTCTATGGCTACACCTTC. Translated: CSASPRSSLLYGYTF.

This clonotype was picked up a small number of times. The genes are TRBV15 and TRBJ2-6; D is undetermined. Germline CDR1 and CDR2: LNHNV and YYDKDF (reference sequence). This CDR3 comprises 15 residues. V was pared by 4 bases and J by 0 bases, with 7 bases between. CDR3 sequence (DNA): TGTGCCACCAGCAACACGGACTCTGGGGCCAACGTCCTGACTTTC. The encoded protein is CATSNTDSGANVLTF.

The chain joins TRBV28 to TRBJ2-7; 8 bases align to TRBD2. V lost 6 bases and J lost 2; bases outside the gene matches: 12. Per germline, CDR1 MDHEN and CDR2 SYDVKM. The CDR3 is made up of 16 amino acids. The CDR3 DNA is TGTGCCAGCAGCCAAACCCCCGGACTAGCCGCCTACGAGCAGTACTTC. Residues: CASSQTPGLAAYEQYF.

The V gene is TRBV4-2, the J gene TRBJ2-4; 9 bases map to TRBD1. The CDR3 is 15 residues long. Germline-derived CDR1 and CDR2 are LGHNA and YNFKEQ. V trimming: 4 bases; J trimming: 8 bases; junction bases outside the gene matches: 9. CDR3 DNA: TGTGCCAGCAGCCTACAGACAGGGGGAAGGGACATTCAGTACTTC. Translated: CASSLQTGGRDIQYF.

The chain links TRBV9 to TRBJ2-7; D is uncertain. The CDR3 is made up of 14 amino acids. V lost 3 bases, J lost 3 bases, and 13 bases lay in between. Germline-derived CDR1 and CDR2 are SGDLS and YYNGEE. CDR3 in amino acids: CASSGGSVSYEQYF. In DNA form, the CDR3 reads TGTGCCAGCAGCGGAGGATCGGTCAGCTACGAGCAGTACTTC.

This clonotype was seen a handful of times. The chain carries TRBV20-1 and TRBJ2-7; tentative D call: TRBD1 (6 bases). The CDR3 is 13 residues long. Trimming shortened V by 3 bases and J by 2 bases, and 11 bases separated the two germline ends. The germline CDR1 and CDR2 sequences are DFQATT and SNEGSKA (reference sequence). CDR3 sequence (DNA): TGCAGTGCTAGGGGGGCCAGTCCCTACGAGCAGTACTTC. This translates into CSARGASPYEQYF.

The rearrangement uses TRBV9 and TRBJ1-2, with D tentatively TRBD1 (5 bases). The V end was cut by 0 bases, the J end by 4 bases, with 10 bases between. This CDR3 is 14 amino acids long. Germline V lookup: CDR1 SGDLS, CDR2 YYNGEE. In DNA form, the CDR3 reads TGTGCCAGCAGCGTAGAACCGGGGACCTATGGCTACACCTTC. Translation gives CASSVEPGTYGYTF. The full variable domain, with the rest looked up from reference TRBV9 and TRBJ1-2, is DSGVTQTPKHLITATGQRVTLRCSPRSGDLSVYWYQQSLDQGLQFLIQYYNGEERAKGNILERFSAQQFPDLHSELNLSSLELGDSALYFCASSVEPGTYGYTFGSGTRLTVV.

The CDR3 here is CASSLAGPEYF. The CDR3 nucleotides read TGTGCCAGCAGCTTAGCTGGCCCGGAGTATTTT. J is TRBJ2-3 and V is TRBV7-2; the D is unclear. Germline V gene sequence: CDR1 SGHTA, CDR2 FQGNSA. V was clipped by 0 bases and J by 13 bases, with 8 bases between them. CDR3 length equals 11 residues.

The V and J genes are TRBV7-2 and TRBJ2-4; tentatively, D is TRBD2 (6 bases). Judging by the DNA end, TRBJ2-7 fits better; the J call may be wrong. This CDR3 comprises 13 residues. The V gene's germline CDR1 is SGHTA and CDR2 FQGNSA. The CDR3 DNA reads as TGTGCCAGCAGCCTCCGACGCGGGAACGAGCAGTACTTC. Protein product: CASSLRRGNEQYF.